This T cell receptor beta chain was sequenced for a study of CD8 T cells in Susac syndrome. Study results and limitations: The TCR sequencing and HLA analysis in the study involved a relatively small number of individuals, as the study acknowledged. Clonal expansion involving Susac CD8+ cells peaked in TEMRA cells and active patients.

Peripheral blood CD8+ and CD4+ T cells were profiled by TCR beta sequencing. RNA totalling roughly 0.45 to 1 ug underwent reverse transcription with random hexamers. It was immunoSEQ multiplex PCR that amplified TCR beta CDR3 across 54 Vbeta and 13 Jbeta. TCRdb reanalysed the immunoSEQ multiplex PCR reads using MiXCR and keeps one entry per CDR3 protein. The sample has 95,000 to 150,000 distinct CDR3 sequences, around 94% seen once; the top ten hold 0.2% to 0.25%. Germline lookup yields CDR1 SGHTA and CDR2 FQGNSA. The CDR3 contains 13 residues. The V end lost 1 base, the J end lost 8 bases, and 11 bases lay between the germline ends. To note about this clonotype: Its antigen remains unknown.

This TCR was sampled from a human donor with Susac syndrome. V is TRBV7-2 and J is TRBJ1-2; the D is unclear. The sample taken for sequencing was CD8+ T cells from PBMCs. CDR3 sequence reads: CASSLGPNTGYTF. The CDR3 DNA is TGTGCCAGCAGCTTAGGACCTAATACGGGCTACACCTTC.